This T cell receptor (beta chain) is from a study of shared clonotypes between healthy human individuals. Study-level results: The sharing of approximately 4.6% of naive CD4 clonotypes was seen across several donors. Collection of samples was limited to blood; tissue repertoires likely differ. Larger estimated richness was generally seen in naive subsets than in memory subsets.

Germline values: CDR1 SSHAT, CDR2 FNYEAQ (reference sequence). The CDR3 consists of 15 residues. Regarding this clone: What it binds is not known. One end of the junction does not line up with germline, which may come from a read error.

It was 150 to 200 ng DNA, some 30,000 T cell genomes, that sorted-subset replicate PCRs used. TCRdb's copy holds only in-frame clones and misses some; the assay was immunoSEQ multiplex PCR. The data show some 1 million clones, with 70% to 80% seen just once and about 1.5% held by the top ten. The V gene is TRBV7-7, the J gene TRBJ2-1; D possibly corresponds to TRBD1 (6 bases). This clonotype was obtained from a young man in good health. Sequenced sample: memory CD4+ T cells sorted from blood. Subset given: CD45RA-negative fraction. The CDR3 bases are TGTGCTAGCAGCGAGCAGGGGAACTCCTACAATGAGCAGTTCTTC. Protein: CASSEQGNSYNEQFF.